Listed below are T cell receptor beta chains from one sample, sequenced in a study of neurological immune-mediated disorders. TCRdb reanalysed the 5' RACE reads using MiXCR and keeps one entry per CDR3 protein. The data show 100,000 or so distinct CDR3 sequences, roughly 4% seen once. The sequencing input was PBMCs. The receptors shown here come from a young woman with multiple sclerosis. Both conserved end residues are part of each CDR3. A D gene is named only where the DNA matches it firmly. For some rows the clone size is stated as once, few or many, or as a class when expanded; others skip it.

d_call clone_size j_call v_call cdr3_nt cdr3_aa
NA many TRBJ2-7 TRBV12-3/TRBV12-4 TGTGCCAGCAGACCACAGGGTGCAAGCTACGAGCAGTACTTC CASRPQGASYEQYF
TRBD2 NA TRBJ2-7 TRBV6-1 TGTGCCAGCGGTAGCGGGAGGTCCTACGAGCAGTACTTC CASGSGRSYEQYF
NA few TRBJ2-1 TRBV6-5 TGTGCCAGCAGTTACCAGGGGAAGCAGTTCTTC CASSYQGKQFF
TRBD2 many TRBJ2-1 TRBV24-1 TGTGCCACCAGTGACCCGAGCGGGAGGACCAATGAGCAGTTCTTC CATSDPSGRTNEQFF
NA many TRBJ2-1 TRBV6-4 TGTGCCAGCAGTGACTCAAACAATGAGCAGTTCTTC CASSDSNNEQFF
TRBD1 many TRBJ2-7 TRBV29-1 TGCAGCGTTCTTAGCTGGACAGGGACCTACGAGCAGTACTTC CSVLSWTGTYEQYF
NA many TRBJ1-1 TRBV3-1 TGTGCCAGCAGCAGCCGTTTAGGGGGAATTACTGAAGCTTTCTTT CASSSRLGGITEAFF
NA many TRBJ1-6 TRBV20-1 TGCAGTGCTAGTGGGGCAGGGTTGACTTTGTTTCTTGATTCACCCCTCCACTTT CSASGAGLTLFLDSPLHF
TRBD2 many TRBJ2-1 TRBV20-1 TGCAGTGCTTGGAGCGGGAGGGGCTACAATGAGCAGTTCTTC CSAWSGRGYNEQFF
TRBD1 many TRBJ1-6 TRBV5-1 TGCGCCAGCAGCACTCGGACAGGGTGGGAACCCCTCCACTTT CASSTRTGWEPLHF
NA many TRBJ2-1 TRBV29-1 TGCAGCTTTGGGGTTTCTTACAATGAGCAGTTCTTC CSFGVSYNEQFF
TRBD1 many TRBJ1-5 TRBV6-6 TGTGCCAGCAGAAATGGACAGGAAAAAAATCAGCCCCAGCATTTT CASRNGQEKNQPQHF
NA NA TRBJ2-2 TRBV30 TGTGCCTGGGGCCTGGGCGGGGAGCTGTTTTTT CAWGLGGELFF
NA many TRBJ1-1 TRBV20-1 TGCAGTGTCAAGGCAGGGTCCACTGAAGCTTTCTTT CSVKAGSTEAFF
NA many TRBJ1-2 TRBV30 TGTGCCTGGAGTCGAACAGCAGTTGCAGACTACACCTTC CAWSRTAVADYTF
TRBD1 many TRBJ2-7 TRBV6-1 TGTGCCAGCAGTGAACAGGGGGCCCTGGGTGAGCAGTACTTC CASSEQGALGEQYF
NA many TRBJ2-7 TRBV5-1 TGCGCCAGCAGCACATCAGGAGTCGGGGAGCAGTACTTC CASSTSGVGEQYF
TRBD1 many TRBJ2-6 TRBV6-2/TRBV6-3 TGTGCCAGCAGTTCGGGACAGGGGGCTTCTGGGGCCAACGTCCTGACTTTC CASSSGQGASGANVLTF
TRBD1 many TRBJ2-1 TRBV5-1 TGCGCCAGCAGCAGGACAGGGGCCTTTAACCTCTTC CASSRTGAFNLF
NA many TRBJ2-6 TRBV5-1 TGCGCCAGCAGCGCGGACGGGGCCCTGCCAAGTAGCTCTGGGGCCAACGTCCTGACTTTC CASSADGALPSSSGANVLTF
TRBD1 many TRBJ2-2 TRBV2 TGTGCCAGCAAACGCCCCGGGACAGAGAACACCGGGGAGCTGTTTTTT CASKRPGTENTGELFF
NA many TRBJ2-7 TRBV6-5 TGTGCCAGCAGTTACTCGGGCGACGAGCAGTACTTC CASSYSGDEQYF
NA many TRBJ2-4 TRBV20-1 TGCAGTGCTCCCAAGCGGGCCAGCCAAGCCAAAAACATTCAGTACTTC CSAPKRASQAKNIQYF
NA many TRBJ2-7 TRBV5-1 TGCGCCAGCAGCTCGGACAACCCCTACGAGCAGTACTTC CASSSDNPYEQYF
TRBD2 many TRBJ2-3 TRBV9 TGTGCCAGCAGCGTAGGGGCGGGAGTGTTAGATACGCAGTATTTT CASSVGAGVLDTQYF
NA many TRBJ2-3 TRBV20-1 TGCAGTGCTAGAGATCCAGGCCGCACAGATACGCAGTATTTT CSARDPGRTDTQYF
NA many TRBJ2-5 TRBV20-1 TGCAGTGCTCCGGGGGACGGGGGACGGGAGACCCAGTACTTC CSAPGDGGRETQYF
TRBD2 many TRBJ2-7 TRBV10-3 TGTGCCATCAGTGACCCCGGGACTAGCGGGGTCCACGAGCAGTACTTC CAISDPGTSGVHEQYF